This T cell receptor beta chain was documented in a study of shared clonotypes between healthy human individuals. The study's findings and limits: The study found roughly 5.3% of naive CD4 clonotypes shared across a few donors.

The assay used deep level. Every immunoSEQ plate was one replicate of a subset's evenly spread DNA. The data were produced by immunoSEQ multiplex PCR, yet TCRdb's version contains in-frame clones alone and is incomplete. This sample has fewer than 3 million clones, with around 90% found just once. Turning to this clone: The antigen remains unidentified.

This CDR3 region has 14 residues. V trimming: 7 bases; J trimming: 0 bases; junction bases outside the gene matches: 2. In germline, CDR1 is MNHNY, CDR2 SVGAGI (reference sequence). Memory CD4+ cells were the fraction left after CD45RA+ naive selection. The receptor's source is a man aged 18 to 30 in good health. Some clones in this sample may be carry-over from other donors' samples. The sample comprised naive CD4+ T cells from PBMCs. Indicated subset: CD45RA+ positively selected. The gene calls are TRBV6-6 and TRBJ2-2, with 7 bases fitting TRBD1. The DNA for the CDR3 is TGTGCCAGCATCGACAGGGCGAACACCGGGGAGCTGTTTTTT. It is translated as CASIDRANTGELFF.